A selection of T cell receptor beta chains follows, all from one sample in a study of T cell changes during pregnancy in multiple sclerosis. Sequencing used immunoSEQ multiplex PCR; TCRdb keeps in-frame clones, though not all of them. The profile covers roughly 34,000 clones, with approximately 90% appearing a single time and 3.5% taken by the ten largest. The input for sequencing was CD8+ T cells from peripheral blood mononuclear cells, taken in the third trimester of pregnancy. The receptors were sampled from a female donor with multiple sclerosis, enrolled in a pregnancy study. CDR3s include the opening cysteine and the closing phenylalanine or tryptophan. A D gene is named only where the DNA matches it firmly. A clone size is listed for some rows: how often the clone was seen (once, few, many), or a class if it is expanded.

size	D	V	J	DNA	CDR3
NA	NA	TRBV21-1	TRBJ1-6	TGTGCCACCACCGAAGAAGAGGTTGGTTCACCCCTCCACTTT	CATTEEEVGSPLHF
NA	TRBD2	TRBV7-2	TRBJ2-7	TGTGCCAGCAGCCCACTAGCGGGATCCTACGAGCAGTACTTC	CASSPLAGSYEQYF
NA	TRBD1	TRBV25-1	TRBJ2-3	TGTGCCAGCAGGGGGACAGCGGCCCCCACAGATACGCAGTATTTT	CASRGTAAPTDTQYF
NA	NA	TRBV7-3	TRBJ1-2	TGTGCCAGCAGCTTCGGCTATGGCTACACCTTC	CASSFGYGYTF
NA	TRBD1	TRBV25-1	TRBJ1-1	TGTGCCAGCGGTCATGCAGGGGGTGGTGATGAAGCTTTCTTT	CASGHAGGGDEAFF
NA	NA	TRBV27	TRBJ1-1	TGTGCCAGCAGGGTCCTGGGCGGGGGCACTGAAGCTTTCTTT	CASRVLGGGTEAFF
medium-sized	TRBD2	TRBV6-5	TRBJ2-3	TGTGCCAGCAGGGGCGGGGGGGAAACAGATACGCAGTATTTT	CASRGGGETDTQYF
NA	NA	TRBV29-1	TRBJ2-1	TGCAGCGTTGTCTTAGTTTCATACAATGAGCAGTTCTTC	CSVVLVSYNEQFF
once	NA	TRBV7-6	TRBJ2-2	TGTGCCAGCAGCTCCCCAGGATACACCGGGGAGCTGTTTTTT	CASSSPGYTGELFF
NA	TRBD2	TRBV11-2	TRBJ2-5	TGTGCCAGCAGCTACATGGGACTAGCGGGGAAAGAGACCCAGTACTTC	CASSYMGLAGKETQYF
NA	NA	TRBV4-3	TRBJ1-2	TGCGCCAGCAGCCAAGATCTACAGGGAGCGAATGGCTACACCTTC	CASSQDLQGANGYTF
few	NA	TRBV4-3	TRBJ2-2	TGCGCCAGCAGCCAAGACATCCAAAGACAAACCGGGGAGCTGTTTTTT	CASSQDIQRQTGELFF
many	TRBD1	TRBV19	TRBJ1-5	TGTGCCAGTAGTGGAACAGGGGGGACGAACAATCAGCCCCAGCATTTT	CASSGTGGTNNQPQHF
NA	NA	TRBV4-2	TRBJ2-1	TGTGCCAGCAGCCAAGATGGTAGCGGTGTTACCTACAATGAGCAGTTCTTC	CASSQDGSGVTYNEQFF
once	NA	TRBV12-2	TRBJ1-3	TGTGCAAGTCGCTTCAAGGGACTGATCTCTGGAAACACCATATATTTT	CASRFKGLISGNTIYF
once	NA	TRBV5-4	TRBJ2-3	TGTGCCAGCAGCTTGTATTCAGATACGCAGTATTTT	CASSLYSDTQYF
NA	NA	TRBV23-1	TRBJ1-1	TGCGCCAGCAGTCAATGTGGACAGCTAAACACTGAAGCTTTCTTT	CASSQCGQLNTEAFF
NA	NA	TRBV6-5	TRBJ2-7	TGTGCCAGCAGTTCCGGACAGAGCTCCTACGAGCAGTACTTC	CASSSGQSSYEQYF
NA	TRBD1	TRBV19	TRBJ1-2	TGTGCCAGTAGTTCCCCACAGGGGAACTATGGCTACACCTTC	CASSSPQGNYGYTF
NA	NA	TRBV7-2	TRBJ1-2	TGTGCCAGCACCCTTATATCACTAAGGAATAACTATGGCTACACCTTC	CASTLISLRNNYGYTF
NA	TRBD2	TRBV29-1	TRBJ2-7	TGCAGCGTTGAAGTAGCCAGGGAGGGTCCATACGAGCAGTACTTC	CSVEVAREGPYEQYF
NA	NA	TRBV11-2	TRBJ1-1	TGTGCCAGCAGCTTCCCTAACACTGAAGCTTTCTTT	CASSFPNTEAFF
NA	NA	TRBV4-3	TRBJ1-2	TGCGCCAGCAGCCAAGTAGTGGGGACTTGGGATGGCTACACCTTC	CASSQVVGTWDGYTF
medium-sized	TRBD1	TRBV5-6	TRBJ2-2	TGTGCCAGCATCAAACAGGGGTACGCCGGGGAGCTGTTTTTT	CASIKQGYAGELFF
NA	NA	TRBV7-6	TRBJ1-1	TGTGCCAGCAGCTTAGTTAATATCCGGGACACTGAAGCTTTCTTT	CASSLVNIRDTEAFF
NA	NA	TRBV10-3	TRBJ1-1	TGTGCCATCAGTGAGTGGCAGACTGATGCTTTCTTT	CAISEWQTDAFF
once	TRBD1	TRBV30	TRBJ1-2	TGTGCCTGGAGTGAGGGACAGGGGGATGGCTACACCTTC	CAWSEGQGDGYTF
NA	NA	TRBV7-9	TRBJ2-7	TGTGCCAGCAGCTCTACTGTCTCCTACGAGCAGTACTTC	CASSSTVSYEQYF
NA	TRBD1	TRBV5-4	TRBJ2-7	TGTGCCAGCAGCTTGGAGAGGTTTTTTAACCGGGACAGACCGAACTACGAGCAGTACTTC	CASSLERFFNRDRPNYEQYF
NA	NA	TRBV7-8	TRBJ2-3	TGTGCCAGCAGCACAGGGCCCACAGATACGCAGTATTTT	CASSTGPTDTQYF
NA	NA	TRBV9	TRBJ1-1	TGTGCCAGCAGCGTAGTGAGGATTCCTGAAGCTTTCTTT	CASSVVRIPEAFF
NA	NA	TRBV19	TRBJ2-1	TGTGCCAGTAGTACCGCTATAGGGGGCTACAATGAGCAGTTCTTC	CASSTAIGGYNEQFF
NA	TRBD1	TRBV4-3	TRBJ2-1	TGCGCCAGCAGCCAAGCTTCGACAGGGCTCCCGGTCAATGAGCAGTTCTTC	CASSQASTGLPVNEQFF
NA	TRBD1	TRBV4-3	TRBJ1-6	TGCGCCAGCAGCCAAGGGACAGGGTATTCACCCCTCCACTTT	CASSQGTGYSPLHF
NA	NA	TRBV7-9	TRBJ1-1	TGTGCCAGCAGCTTAGGTCTTCCGAACACTGAAGCTTTCTTT	CASSLGLPNTEAFF
NA	NA	TRBV9	TRBJ1-2	TGTGCCAGCAGCCATTCTTCCGAGGTTCACACCTTC	CASSHSSEVHTF
NA	NA	TRBV28	TRBJ2-1	TGTGCCAGCAGTCCTAGGGCCAGGGACAATGAGCAGTTCTTC	CASSPRARDNEQFF
once	NA	TRBV27	TRBJ1-1	TGTGCCAGCAGCACACCCTACCAGGGCACTGAAGCTTTCTTT	CASSTPYQGTEAFF
NA	TRBD1	TRBV6-1	TRBJ2-6	TGTGCCAGCCAACAGGGGGATGGGGCCAACGTCCTGACTTTC	CASQQGDGANVLTF
NA	TRBD1	TRBV2	TRBJ2-2	TGTGCCAGCTATGACAGGGGGCGAGGCACCGGGGAGCTGTTTTTT	CASYDRGRGTGELFF
NA	NA	TRBV27	TRBJ1-5	TGTGCCAGCAGTCCCCAGGGGTGGAATCAGCCCCAGCATTTT	CASSPQGWNQPQHF